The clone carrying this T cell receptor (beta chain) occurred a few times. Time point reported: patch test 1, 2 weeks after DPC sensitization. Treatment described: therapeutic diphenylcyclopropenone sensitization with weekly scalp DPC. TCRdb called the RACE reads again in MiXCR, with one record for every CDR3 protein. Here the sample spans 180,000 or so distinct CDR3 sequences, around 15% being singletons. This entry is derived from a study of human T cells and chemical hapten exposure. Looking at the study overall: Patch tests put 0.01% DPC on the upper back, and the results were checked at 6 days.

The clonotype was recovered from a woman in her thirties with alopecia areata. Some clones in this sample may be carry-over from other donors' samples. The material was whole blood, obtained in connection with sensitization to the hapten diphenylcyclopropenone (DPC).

For the CDR3, the DNA is TGTGCCAGCCGCAGGGGAACGAACACCGGGGAGCTGTTTTTT. Translated: CASRRGTNTGELFF. The chain combines TRBV2 with TRBJ2-2; D is perhaps TRBD1 (6 bases). V was clipped by 8 bases and J by 0 bases, with 10 bases between them. Germline CDR1 reads SNHLY; CDR2 reads FYNNEI. There are 14 residues in the CDR3. The variable domain in full, with the rest retrieved from reference TRBV2 and TRBJ2-2, is EPEVTQTPSHQVTQMGQEVILRCVPISNHLYFYWYRQILGQKVEFLVSFYNNEISEKSEIFDDQFSVERPDGSNFTLKIRSTKLEDSAMYFCASRRGTNTGELFFGEGSRLTVL.